The 24 T cell receptor beta chains in this list originate from one sample, sequenced in a study of blood T cell repertoires in COVID-19. TCRdb keeps only in-frame clones here, not all; method: immunoSEQ multiplex PCR. Altogether under 90,000 clones are present, around 90% being singletons, with the ten largest covering about 3.5%. The sample was peripheral blood. Every receptor here comes from a woman aged 50 to 65 with COVID-19, enrolled during active disease.

Only one count was recorded for this clone. The gene calls are TRBV6-5 and TRBJ1-1; unclear D gene. From germline, CDR1 is MNHEY and CDR2 SVGAGI. The CDR3 is 11 amino acids. Trimming shortened V by 11 bases and J by 5 bases, and 12 bases separated the two germline ends. The CDR3 loop reads CASWRQTEAFF. The CDR3 DNA sequence: TGTGCCTCGTGGAGGCAAACTGAAGCTTTCTTT.

The V and J genes are TRBV7-8 and TRBJ2-7; 11 bases align to TRBD2. The length of the CDR3 is 16 residues. Looked up from germline, CDR1 is SGHVS and CDR2 is FQNEAQ. Germline trimming cut 3 bases from V and 2 bases from J; bases unmatched to any gene: 6. The CDR3: CASSFWTSGPTYEQYF. DNA of the CDR3: TGTGCCAGCAGCTTTTGGACTAGCGGGCCAACCTACGAGCAGTACTTC.

The chain is built from TRBV9 and TRBJ2-1, with a possible D match to TRBD2 (6 bases). There are 15 residues in the CDR3. V lost 0 bases to trimming and J lost 0 bases, with 7 bases between them. CDR1 and CDR2 (germline): SGDLS, YYNGEE. The CDR3 loop reads CASSVVAVSYNEQFF. The CDR3 nucleotides read TGTGCCAGCAGCGTAGTAGCGGTCTCCTACAATGAGCAGTTCTTC. The variable domain in full, completed from reference TRBV9 and TRBJ2-1, reads DSGVTQTPKHLITATGQRVTLRCSPRSGDLSVYWYQQSLDQGLQFLIQYYNGEERAKGNILERFSAQQFPDLHSELNLSSLELGDSALYFCASSVVAVSYNEQFFGPGTRLTVL.

This chain connects TRBV30 to TRBJ2-1, with 13 bases matching TRBD2. From germline, CDR1 is GTSNPN and CDR2 SVGIG (reference sequence). The V and J ends lost 5 bases and 8 bases, in that order; junction bases with no gene match: 12. The length of the CDR3 is 16 residues. The CDR3 bases are TGTGCCTGGGGACTAACCGGACTAGCGGGAGTTTATGAGCAGTTCTTC. This gives the protein CAWGLTGLAGVYEQFF.

CDR3 DNA: TGTGCCAGCAGTTCTTTAGGGGGGGTTGATCAGCCCCAGCATTTT. Amino acids: CASSSLGGVDQPQHF. The genes are TRBV6-2 or TRBV6-3 and TRBJ1-5, with D possibly matching TRBD1 (6 bases). The CDR3 spans 15 residues. Deletions cut 4 bases from V and 5 bases from J, with 15 bases between. The V gene's germline CDR1 is MNHEY and CDR2 SVGEGT.

This rearrangement joins TRBV4-3 to TRBJ2-5; no firm D call. Germline CDR1 LGHNA, CDR2 YSLEER. The CDR3 runs to 13 residues. The V end lost 0 bases, the J end lost 2 bases, and 4 bases lay between the germline ends. Here the CDR3 reads CASSQDFQETQYF. DNA of the CDR3: TGCGCCAGCAGCCAAGACTTTCAAGAGACCCAGTACTTC.

This clone was found a few times. The V gene is TRBV7-9, the J gene TRBJ2-2; D is possibly TRBD1 (5 bases). This CDR3 has 15 residues. Germline CDR1 reads SEHNR; CDR2 reads FQNEAQ (reference sequence). V shed 3 bases and J shed 5 bases, with 13 bases lying between them. CDR3 DNA sequence: TGTGCCAGCAGCTTGAGTGGGGCGCGAACCGGGGAGCTGTTTTTT. It codes for CASSLSGARTGELFF.

The genes are TRBV18 and TRBJ2-7; perhaps TRBD1 as D (5 bases). CDR1 KGHSH and CDR2 LQKENI come from the germline V gene. V lost 6 bases and J lost 7, with 13 bases in between. The CDR3 has 12 amino acids. The CDR3 reads CASSLIRGEQYF. DNA of the CDR3: TGTGCCAGCTCGCTCATAAGGGGAGAGCAGTACTTC.

The J gene is TRBJ2-2, the V gene TRBV5-1; no firm D call. The germline V gene encodes CDR1 SGHRS and CDR2 YFSETQ. The CDR3 has 13 residues. Trimming left V 1 base short and J 4 bases short, with 5 bases between. The CDR3 sequence: CASSLQFTGELFF. The CDR3 bases are TGCGCCAGCAGCTTGCAGTTCACCGGGGAGCTGTTTTTT.

This chain connects TRBV7-8 to TRBJ2-7; 7 bases are shared with TRBD2. The CDR3 consists of 15 residues. Germline-derived CDR1 and CDR2 are SGHVS and FQNEAQ. J was trimmed by 2 bases and V by 1 base; bases with no gene match: 5. The DNA of the CDR3 is TGTGCCAGCAGCTTAGTGCTAGCGGACACCTACGAGCAGTACTTC. This encodes CASSLVLADTYEQYF.

This chain connects TRBV6-5 to TRBJ1-1, with D perhaps matching TRBD1 (6 bases). In germline, CDR1 is MNHEY, CDR2 SVGAGI. The ends were cut back, 5 bases at V and 5 bases at J, with 15 bases in the middle. The CDR3 spans 14 residues. This CDR3 reads CASSLKQGTTEAFF. The CDR3 DNA follows: TGTGCCAGCAGTCTTAAACAGGGTACGACTGAAGCTTTCTTT.

This sequence joins TRBV11-3 and TRBJ2-1, with D possibly matching TRBD1 (5 bases). The germline V gene encodes CDR1 SGHNT and CDR2 YENEEA. V was cut by 6 bases and J by 5 bases, with 8 bases left in between. The CDR3 totals 12 residues. The CDR3 spells CASRYRNNEQFF. CDR3 bases: TGTGCCAGCAGATACAGGAACAATGAGCAGTTCTTC.

V gene TRBV19 combines with J gene TRBJ2-1; D is possibly TRBD2 (6 bases). Germline lookup yields CDR1 LNHDA and CDR2 SQIVND (reference sequence). This CDR3 spans 13 amino acids. The V gene lost 6 bases and the J gene lost 10 bases, with 16 bases spanning the gap. CDR3 protein: CASSRSGVYEQFF. The CDR3 bases are TGTGCCAGTAGCCGATCGGGAGTGTACGAGCAGTTCTTC.

The rearrangement links TRBV7-9 to TRBJ1-5, with D possibly matching TRBD1 (5 bases). V was clipped by 1 base and J by 6 bases, with 10 bases between them. CDR1 and CDR2 (germline): SEHNR, FQNEAQ (reference sequence). The CDR3 contains 14 residues. CDR3 in amino acids: CASSLGEGVQPQHF. In DNA form, the CDR3 reads TGTGCCAGCAGCTTAGGGGAAGGGGTTCAGCCCCAGCATTTT.

The chain is built from TRBV28 and TRBJ2-4; no firm D call. CDR3 length equals 17 residues. The V and J ends lost 3 bases and 1 base respectively, with 16 bases between them. Germline V gene sequence: CDR1 MDHEN, CDR2 SYDVKM. CDR3 loop: CASSLVGGDTAKNIQYF. CDR3 DNA: TGTGCCAGCAGTTTGGTAGGTGGCGACACCGCCAAAAACATTCAGTACTTC.

This CDR3 is CASSLALYGYTF. CDR3 nucleotides: TGTGCCAGCAGCTTAGCTCTCTATGGCTACACCTTC. The chain joins TRBV7-9 to TRBJ1-2; D not certain. CDR1 and CDR2 (germline): SEHNR, FQNEAQ (reference sequence). CDR3 size: 12 residues. Trimming shortened V by 0 bases and J by 4 bases, and 3 bases separated the two germline ends. The variable domain in full, with the rest retrieved from reference TRBV7-9 and TRBJ1-2, is DTGVSQNPRHKITKRGQNVTFRCDPISEHNRLYWYRQTLGQGPEFLTYFQNEAQLEKSRLLSDRFSAERPKGSFSTLEIQRTEQGDSAMYLCASSLALYGYTFGSGTRLTVV.

The genes are TRBV7-9 and TRBJ2-5, with 7 bases fitting TRBD1. After removal of 5 bases from V and 2 bases from J, the junction contained 8 bases not matched to a gene. Per germline, CDR1 SEHNR and CDR2 FQNEAQ (reference sequence). The CDR3 loop spans 15 amino acids. The CDR3 bases are TGTGCCAGCAGCCGCCCCGGGACAGCTCAAGAGACCCAGTACTTC. Its translation is CASSRPGTAQETQYF. Together with reference TRBV7-9 and TRBJ2-5, the CDR3 gives the full variable domain: DTGVSQNPRHKITKRGQNVTFRCDPISEHNRLYWYRQTLGQGPEFLTYFQNEAQLEKSRLLSDRFSAERPKGSFSTLEIQRTEQGDSAMYLCASSRPGTAQETQYFGPGTRLLVL.

The V call is TRBV6-5, the J call TRBJ1-1; D gene ambiguous. The germline CDR1 and CDR2 sequences are MNHEY and SVGAGI. V was trimmed by 6 bases and J by 4 bases, leaving 12 bases between them. This CDR3 is 13 amino acids long. The CDR3 bases are TGTGCCAGCAGGCCTACAGCCGGCACTGAAGCTTTCTTT. It specifies CASRPTAGTEAFF.

J is TRBJ1-6 and V is TRBV5-3; the D gene is possibly TRBD1 (5 bases). TRBV5-3 is labeled an ORF, and its function is uncertain. The CDR3 totals 15 residues. The V and J ends lost 10 bases and 5 bases respectively, with 19 bases between them. The CDR3 DNA is TGTGCCCTTACCACCAAGGCAGGGCATAATTCACCCCTCCACTTT. Translation gives CALTTKAGHNSPLHF.

The genes are TRBV13 and TRBJ2-2, with TRBD2 matching 15 bases. CDR1 and CDR2 from the germline V gene are PRHDT and FYEKMQ (reference sequence). This CDR3 is 20 amino acids long. Trimming at V came to 2 bases and at J to 6 bases, leaving 13 bases not matched to a gene. CDR3 nucleotide sequence: TGTGCCAGCAGCTTATATACAAGGACTAGCGGGAGGGCTATGGCCGGGGAGCTGTTTTTT. This translates into CASSLYTRTSGRAMAGELFF.

The rearrangement joins TRBV24-1 to TRBJ1-2; the D gene is possibly TRBD1 (5 bases). Between the trimmed V and J ends, which lost 4 bases and 4 bases, there was a span of 15 bases. Per germline, CDR1 KGHDR and CDR2 SFDVKD. The CDR3 totals 15 residues. The CDR3 DNA is TGTGCCACCAGTGAGCCGGGGACTCTCCCCTATGGCTACACCTTC. Its translation: CATSEPGTLPYGYTF.

This sequence joins TRBV10-3 and TRBJ2-7, with 8 bases that match TRBD2. Looked up from germline, CDR1 is ENHRY and CDR2 is SYGVKD. This CDR3 spans 14 amino acids. After removal of 11 bases from V and 0 bases from J, the junction contained 9 bases not matched to a gene. CDR3 in amino acids: CAAAPGTSSYEQYF. The CDR3 nucleotides are TGTGCCGCCGCTCCCGGGACTAGCTCCTACGAGCAGTACTTC.

The chain couples TRBV19 to TRBJ1-2; 7 bases line up with TRBD1. V lost 8 bases, J lost 8 bases, and 14 bases stayed unmatched. This CDR3 region has 14 residues. Germline loops: CDR1 LNHDA, CDR2 SQIVND (reference sequence). The CDR3 DNA is TGTGCCAGTGGAACACAGGGGTTGGTCATGGGCTACACCTTC. Translation: CASGTQGLVMGYTF. Together with reference TRBV19 and TRBJ1-2, the CDR3 gives the full variable domain: DGGITQSPKYLFRKEGQNVTLSCEQNLNHDAMYWYRQDPGQGLRLIYYSQIVNDFQKGDIAEGYSVSREKKESFPLTVTSAQKNPTAFYLCASGTQGLVMGYTFGSGTRLTVV.

The rearrangement links TRBV4-3 to TRBJ2-1; TRBD2 matches at 14 bases. After removal of 4 bases from V and 3 bases from J, the junction contained 5 bases not matched to a gene. The CDR3 sequence is 17 residues long. Germline CDR1 reads LGHNA; CDR2 reads YSLEER. This CDR3 reads CASSRDGTSGSYNEQFF. Written as DNA, the CDR3 is TGCGCCAGCAGCCGCGATGGGACTAGCGGGAGCTACAATGAGCAGTTCTTC.